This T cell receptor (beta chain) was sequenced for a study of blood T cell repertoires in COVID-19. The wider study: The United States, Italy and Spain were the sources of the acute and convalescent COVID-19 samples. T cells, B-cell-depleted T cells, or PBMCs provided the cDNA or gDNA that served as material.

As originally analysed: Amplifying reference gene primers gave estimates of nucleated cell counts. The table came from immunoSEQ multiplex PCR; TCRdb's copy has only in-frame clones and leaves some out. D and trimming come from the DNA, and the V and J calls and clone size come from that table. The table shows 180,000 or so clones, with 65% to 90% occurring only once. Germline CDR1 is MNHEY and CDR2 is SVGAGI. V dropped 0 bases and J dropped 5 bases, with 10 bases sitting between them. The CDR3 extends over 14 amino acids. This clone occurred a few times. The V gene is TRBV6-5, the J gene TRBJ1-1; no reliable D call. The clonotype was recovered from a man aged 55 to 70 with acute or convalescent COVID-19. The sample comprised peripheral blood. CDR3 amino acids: CASSYSASRTEAFF. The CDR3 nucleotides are TGTGCCAGCAGTTACTCCGCCTCGCGTACTGAAGCTTTCTTT.